This T cell receptor (beta chain) was identified during a study of blood T cells in healthy people across ages. This clonotype has just a few counts. Alongside a J-beta primer mix, a sample-barcoded 5' primer served in a second PCR lasting roughly 7 to 11 cycles. TCRdb re-called the 5' RACE reads through MiXCR, storing one row per CDR3 protein. Here the sample spans around 2 million distinct CDR3 sequences, roughly 43% being singletons. Germline CDR1 reads SGHTA; CDR2 reads FQGNSA. The CDR3 covers 13 residues. The germline V and J ends were trimmed by 5 bases and 5 bases, with 12 bases remaining between them.

The V gene is TRBV7-2, the J gene TRBJ1-1; no clear D gene. The receptor was isolated from a human donor in good health. The sequenced sample consisted of blood. The CDR3: CASSTSLTTEAFF. The CDR3 DNA sequence: TGTGCCAGCAGCACCTCTCTTACTACTGAAGCTTTCTTT.